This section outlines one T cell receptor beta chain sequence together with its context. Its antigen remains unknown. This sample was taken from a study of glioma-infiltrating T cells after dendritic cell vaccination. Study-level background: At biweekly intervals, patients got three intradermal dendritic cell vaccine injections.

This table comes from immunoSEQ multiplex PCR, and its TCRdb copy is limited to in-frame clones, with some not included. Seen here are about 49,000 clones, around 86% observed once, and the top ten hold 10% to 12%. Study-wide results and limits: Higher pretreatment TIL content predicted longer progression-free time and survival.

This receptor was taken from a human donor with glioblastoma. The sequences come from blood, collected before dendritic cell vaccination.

Here the CDR3 reads CAISEASTSYEQYF. CDR3 DNA: TGTGCCATCTCCGAAGCTAGTACCTCCTACGAGCAGTACTTC. The genes are TRBV10-3 and TRBJ2-7; D remains ambiguous. There are 14 residues in the CDR3. The V gene lost 8 bases and the J gene lost 0 bases, with 14 bases spanning the gap. In germline, CDR1 is ENHRY, CDR2 SYGVKD.